Each of the 30 T cell receptor beta chains below was sequenced from the same sample in a study of CD8+ T cells in alopecia areata (dated by TCRdb to the late 2010s). Libraries were constructed by the immunoSEQ multiplex PCR assay. For TCR sequencing, RNA was extracted from every sample and reverse transcribed into cDNA to serve as template. Held by TCRdb, this immuneACCESS table contains in-frame sequences only and omits some clones. Under half of the omission traces to an unresolved V gene where checked; the cause of the rest is unknown. The sample table lists approximately 170,000 clones, approximately 56% of them with a count of one. The ten largest clones capture approximately 0.7% of the sample. Taken with the paper, the label for time point translates to: more than 3 weeks on oral tofacitinib. The treatment or condition label on this specimen signifies: oral pan-JAK inhibitor, 5-10 mg twice daily.

This material consisted of CD4+ T cells sorted from blood, taken at week 4, from a patient treated with tofacitinib. All receptors derive from a human donor with alopecia areata.

The chain uses TRBV30 and TRBJ2-5; TRBD1 agrees at 9 bases. The CDR3 sequence is 12 residues long. From germline, CDR1 is GTSNPN and CDR2 SVGIG (reference sequence). Germline trimming cut 7 bases from V and 2 bases from J; bases unmatched to any gene: 2. CDR3 region: CASTGGQETQYF. The CDR3 region has the DNA TGTGCCTCGACAGGGGGGCAAGAGACCCAGTACTTC.

This chain connects TRBV2 to TRBJ2-7; TRBD2 agrees at 7 bases. The germline CDR1 and CDR2 sequences are SNHLY and FYNNEI. CDR3 size: 13 residues. V lost 7 bases to trimming and J lost 5 bases; unmatched junction nucleotides: 8. CDR3 bases: TGTGCCAGCATACGCGGGAGCTTCGACGAGCAGTACTTC. Translated, it gives CASIRGSFDEQYF.

The chain uses TRBV30 and TRBJ1-6; D unclear. The germline V gene has CDR1 GTSNPN and CDR2 SVGIG (reference sequence). V was shortened by 1 base and J by 8 bases, with 9 bases between the two germline ends. The CDR3 sequence is 13 residues long. The CDR3 here is CAWSDSGDSPLHF. The CDR3 bases are TGTGCCTGGAGTGATTCGGGAGATTCACCCCTCCACTTT.

The rearrangement links TRBV5-1 to TRBJ2-7, with a tentative D call TRBD2 (6 bases). Looked up from germline, CDR1 is SGHRS and CDR2 is YFSETQ. The CDR3 covers 15 residues. Trimming took off 4 bases at V and 7 bases at J, with 21 bases between the two ends. The CDR3 DNA reads TGCGCCAGCAGCCTAGACGTAGGAGGGAAAGGGGAGCAGTACTTC. This gives the protein CASSLDVGGKGEQYF.

CDR3 protein: CASSQDSRIRRDNEQFF. The CDR3 nucleotides read TGCGCCAGCAGCCAAGATAGTAGAATACGGCGGGACAATGAGCAGTTCTTC. The V call is TRBV4-1, the J call TRBJ2-1, with D maybe TRBD2 (5 bases). CDR1 and CDR2 from the germline V gene are MGHRA and YSYEKL. Trimming stripped 0 bases from V and 5 bases from J, with 17 bases between. The CDR3 covers 17 residues.

The V and J genes are TRBV7-2 and TRBJ2-5; D possibly corresponds to TRBD1 (6 bases). CDR1 and CDR2 from the germline V gene are SGHTA and FQGNSA. The CDR3 runs 12 residues. V was pared by 3 bases and J by 5 bases, with 7 bases between. The CDR3 bases are TGTGCCAGCAGCTTTCAGGGGGAGACCCAGTACTTC. This codes for CASSFQGETQYF.

This chain joins TRBV30 and TRBJ2-5; D is perhaps TRBD1 (5 bases). Germline CDR1 is GTSNPN and CDR2 is SVGIG (reference sequence). This CDR3 has 13 amino acids. The V end lost 3 bases, the J end lost 5 bases, and 13 bases lay between the germline ends. The CDR3 is CAWSPEWGETQYF. For the CDR3, the DNA is TGTGCCTGGAGCCCCGAATGGGGCGAGACCCAGTACTTC.

This sequence joins TRBV5-1 and TRBJ2-2; TRBD2 aligns across 9 bases. V lost 5 bases, J lost 6 bases, and 8 bases stayed unmatched. This CDR3 comprises 15 residues. Germline CDR1 and CDR2: SGHRS and YFSETQ. The CDR3: CASRTGTSIAGELFF. CDR3 nucleotides: TGCGCCAGCAGGACCGGGACTAGCATCGCCGGGGAGCTGTTTTTT.

This clone appeared a few times. J is TRBJ2-7 and V is TRBV29-1; D unclear. The length of the CDR3 is 10 residues. CDR1 and CDR2 from the germline V gene are SQVTM and ANQGSEA. The V end lost 4 bases, the J end lost 7 bases, and 8 bases lay between the germline ends. As DNA, the CDR3 is TGCAGCGTTGTAGCCGGGGAGCAGTACTTC. It is translated as CSVVAGEQYF.

The table lists this clone with a few counts. The chain combines TRBV10-3 with TRBJ1-5; TRBD1 aligns across 8 bases. The V gene's germline CDR1 is ENHRY and CDR2 SYGVKD. The trim removed 10 bases at V and 7 bases at J, leaving 9 bases unmatched. The CDR3 is 13 amino acids. CDR3 protein: CATHGTGGQPQHF. The CDR3 DNA reads TGTGCCACCCACGGGACAGGCGGCCAGCCCCAGCATTTT.

The chain combines TRBV5-1 with TRBJ2-5; 7 bases are a match to TRBD1. CDR1 and CDR2 (germline): SGHRS, YFSETQ. The CDR3 has 15 amino acids. The V segment lost 2 bases and the J segment 5 bases; nucleotides outside the gene matches: 9. CDR3 protein: CASSFGTVGGETQYF. Here the CDR3 DNA reads TGCGCCAGCAGCTTCGGGACAGTGGGTGGGGAGACCCAGTACTTC.

The rearrangement uses TRBV5-1 and TRBJ2-7, with 10 bases identical to TRBD2. CDR3 size: 14 residues. V was pared by 4 bases and J by 3 bases, with 4 bases of the junction left unmatched. The V gene's germline CDR1 is SGHRS and CDR2 YFSETQ. DNA for the CDR3: TGCGCCAGCAGCGATACTAGCGGGGACTACGAGCAGTACTTC. It codes for CASSDTSGDYEQYF.

The J gene is TRBJ2-3, the V gene TRBV5-1, with D possibly being TRBD2 (5 bases). With 7 bases removed from V and 2 bases from J, the gap between germline ends came to 14 bases. The CDR3 runs to 14 residues. Per germline, CDR1 SGHRS and CDR2 YFSETQ. The CDR3 DNA is TGCGCCAGCTCCCGGGAAGCCCCCACAGATACGCAGTATTTT. Its translation is CASSREAPTDTQYF. Drawing the rest from reference TRBV5-1 and TRBJ2-3, the complete variable domain is KAGVTQTPRYLIKTRGQQVTLSCSPISGHRSVSWYQQTPGQGLQFLFEYFSETQRNKGNFPGRFSGRQFSNSRSEMNVSTLELGDSALYLCASSREAPTDTQYFGPGTRLTVL.

The chain's CDR3 is CASSRGTGYAGELFF. CDR3 coding DNA: TGTGCCAGTAGTAGGGGAACAGGGTACGCCGGGGAGCTGTTTTTT. V usage is TRBV19 and J usage is TRBJ2-2, with TRBD1 as a possible D gene (6 bases). Germline V gene data show CDR1 as LNHDA and CDR2 as SQIVND (reference sequence). V dropped 4 bases and J dropped 6 bases, with 15 bases sitting between them. The CDR3 has 15 residues.

J is TRBJ2-6 and V is TRBV5-4; 8 bases map to TRBD1. The CDR3 has 15 residues. Germline V lookup: CDR1 SGHNT, CDR2 YYREEE (reference sequence). Germline trimming cut 7 bases from V and 0 bases from J; bases unmatched to any gene: 3. The CDR3 sequence: CASGQGLSGANVLTF. In nucleotides, the CDR3 is TGTGCCAGCGGACAGGGTCTCTCTGGGGCCAACGTCCTGACTTTC.

This chain joins TRBV11-1 and TRBJ2-7; D assignment may be TRBD1 or TRBD2 (5 bases each). V shed 5 bases and J shed 1 base, with 18 bases lying between them. CDR3 size: 16 residues. CDR1 and CDR2 (germline): SGHAT, FQDESV (reference sequence). The DNA of the CDR3 is TGTGCCAGCAGCCAATACCCCGGGACCCCTTCCTACGAGCAGTACTTC. The encoded protein is CASSQYPGTPSYEQYF. Using reference TRBV11-1 and TRBJ2-7 for the parts outside the CDR3, the full variable domain is EAEVAQSPRYKITEKSQAVAFWCDPISGHATLYWYRQILGQGPELLVQFQDESVVDDSQLPKDRFSAERLKGVDSTLKIQPAELGDSAMYLCASSQYPGTPSYEQYFGPGTRLTVT.

V and J are TRBV9 and TRBJ2-7; D remains unclear. The CDR3 is made up of 15 amino acids. Trimming pared 2 bases from V and 7 bases from J, leaving 19 bases between. Per the germline V gene, CDR1 is SGDLS and CDR2 is YYNGEE. The chain's CDR3 is CASSVLPPPLGEQYF. The CDR3 DNA reads TGTGCCAGCAGCGTTTTACCGCCTCCTCTTGGGGAGCAGTACTTC.

The rearrangement links TRBV7-9 to TRBJ2-7; no firm D call. The CDR3 runs to 15 residues. CDR1 is SEHNR, CDR2 FQNEAQ, per germline (reference sequence). Trimming cost V 5 bases and J 5 bases, with 19 bases left between them. CDR3 residues: CASSGFRSPGNEQYF. CDR3 DNA: TGTGCCAGCAGCGGATTCAGGTCCCCCGGCAACGAGCAGTACTTC.

The chain combines TRBV7-2 with TRBJ2-1, with TRBD2 matching 7 bases. The CDR3 contains 15 residues. Germline-derived CDR1 and CDR2 are SGHTA and FQGNSA. Trimming cost V 2 bases and J 2 bases; bases outside gene matches: 3. The CDR3 protein is CASSLTGTTYNEQFF. In DNA form, the CDR3 reads TGTGCCAGCAGCTTAACCGGGACTACCTACAATGAGCAGTTCTTC.

V and J are TRBV6-5 and TRBJ1-4; 8 bases are shared with TRBD1. Germline CDR1 reads MNHEY; CDR2 reads SVGAGI. This CDR3 region has 16 residues. V shed 2 bases and J 7 bases; nucleotides not matched to a gene: 9. CDR3 residues: CASSYNGQGIGEKLFF. As DNA, the CDR3 is TGTGCCAGCAGTTACAACGGACAGGGCATCGGTGAAAAACTGTTTTTT.

This clone appeared a single time. The chain is built from TRBV30 and TRBJ2-7; D is undetermined. The CDR3 runs to 11 residues. Germline assignment: CDR1 GTSNPN and CDR2 SVGIG (reference sequence). The CDR3 nucleotides read TGTGCATACAACCGAATCGGCGAGCAGTACTTC. Translating gives CAYNRIGEQYF.

This clone appeared a single time. The chain links TRBV28 to TRBJ2-7; possibly TRBD2 for D (5 bases). Germline V gene lookup returns CDR1 MDHEN and CDR2 SYDVKM. Between the trimmed V and J ends, which lost 6 bases and 4 bases, there was a span of 16 bases. This CDR3 has 14 residues. CDR3 protein: CASRRSGTLYEQYF. CDR3 coding DNA: TGTGCCAGCAGGAGGAGCGGCACTCTGTACGAGCAGTACTTC.

This clone was observed a handful of times. The chain couples TRBV5-6 to TRBJ2-7; D remains unclear. CDR1 is SGHDT and CDR2 is YYEEEE in the germline V gene. V shed 2 bases and J shed 6 bases, with 6 bases lying between them. The CDR3 length is 11 residues. This CDR3 reads CASSFSSEQYF. CDR3 bases: TGTGCCAGCAGCTTTTCGAGCGAGCAGTACTTC.

The rearrangement uses TRBV7-8 and TRBJ2-3; 8 nucleotides line up with TRBD1. V lost 5 bases and J lost 1; bases outside the gene matches: 5. The germline V gene has CDR1 SGHVS and CDR2 FQNEAQ. This CDR3 spans 15 amino acids. The chain's CDR3 is CASSPPGQGTDTQYF. As DNA, the CDR3 is TGTGCCAGCAGCCCTCCGGGACAGGGCACAGATACGCAGTATTTT.

The gene calls are TRBV27 and TRBJ2-5; no definite D call. Germline CDR1 reads MNHEY; CDR2 reads SMNVEV (reference sequence). V shed 6 bases and J shed 3 bases, with 11 bases lying between them. CDR3 length equals 13 residues. The DNA for the CDR3 is TGTGCCAGCAGCCCTGGGGTAAAAGAGACCCAGTACTTC. Amino acids: CASSPGVKETQYF.

This chain joins TRBV19 and TRBJ2-3, with a weak D call TRBD1 (5 bases). Trimming stripped 6 bases from V and 2 bases from J, with 15 bases between. The CDR3 is 15 residues long. Germline loops: CDR1 LNHDA, CDR2 SQIVND (reference sequence). In nucleotides, the CDR3 is TGTGCCAGTAGACTATCTGGGGCCACCACAGATACGCAGTATTTT. It specifies CASRLSGATTDTQYF.

This clone has only a few counts. The V gene is TRBV29-1, the J gene TRBJ1-2, with D tentatively TRBD1 (6 bases). Germline V gene data show CDR1 as SQVTM and CDR2 as ANQGSEA. The germline V and J ends were trimmed by 7 bases and 6 bases, with 12 bases remaining between them. The CDR3 runs 11 residues. The CDR3 DNA is TGCAGCGCCGGACAGACGCATGGCTACACCTTC. As protein: CSAGQTHGYTF.

Comments on this clone: Within the sample, other DNA sequences also encode this same CDR3. CDR3 region: CSARVGDTQYF. The DNA for the CDR3 is TGCAGTGCTAGGGTAGGAGATACGCAGTATTTT. The V call is TRBV20-1, the J call TRBJ2-3, with D unresolved. V was cut by 3 bases and J by 5 bases, with 6 bases left in between. Germline V lookup: CDR1 DFQATT, CDR2 SNEGSKA (reference sequence). This CDR3 has 11 residues.

The CDR3 DNA reads TGTGCCTGGAGTGGGGGAGCAGGGAGTTCGGTCGGTCAGCCCCAGCATTTT. Translating gives CAWSGGAGSSVGQPQHF. The chain is built from TRBV30 and TRBJ1-5, with a weak D call TRBD1 (5 bases). Germline assignment: CDR1 GTSNPN and CDR2 SVGIG (reference sequence). Trimming removed 1 base at V and 6 bases at J, with 22 bases between. This CDR3 comprises 17 residues.

This clone came up a few times. The chain recombines TRBV20-1 with TRBJ2-7, with D unresolved. The V end was cut by 1 base, the J end by 5 bases, with 3 bases between. The length of the CDR3 is 10 residues. Germline V lookup: CDR1 DFQATT, CDR2 SNEGSKA (reference sequence). The CDR3 loop reads CSARGNEQYF. The CDR3 DNA reads as TGCAGTGCTAGAGGAAACGAGCAGTACTTC.